This TCR beta chain stems from a study of cytotoxic CD8 clonotypes in ibrutinib-treated CLL. Study context: Response samples were taken after a median of approximately 12 months on treatment, range 6 to 36. Study results and caveats: Clonality correlated strongly with circulating CD8+ T cells and exceeded age-matched healthy donors at baseline.

Investigators sought sequencing depths of between 1 in 200,000 and 1 in 1 million T cells. Measured with immunoSEQ multiplex PCR; TCRdb has only the in-frame clones, and not every one. The sample has approximately 84,000 clones, more than 75% seen once. Notes on this clone: Its antigen is not identified.

The CDR3 totals 16 residues. The junction had 7 bases not matched to a gene; V was cut back by 0 bases and J by 8 bases. Germline CDR1 reads LGHNA; CDR2 reads YNFKEQ. The source of roughly 2 micrograms of genomic DNA for TCR beta libraries was cryopreserved PBMCs. This chain connects TRBV4-2 to TRBJ1-4, with TRBD1 matching 9 bases. Sample: PBMCs, taken after 12 months of ibrutinib treatment. The TCR originated in a human donor with chronic lymphocytic leukemia. This CDR3 is CASSQDVGTGNEKLFF. The CDR3 region has the DNA TGTGCCAGCAGCCAAGATGTGGGGACAGGGAACGAAAAACTGTTTTTT.